This note documents a single T cell receptor beta chain sequence. Germline values: CDR1 SGHTA, CDR2 FQGNSA. Trimming cost V 1 base and J 8 bases, with 11 bases left between them. There are 14 residues in the CDR3. This specimen belongs to a study of blood T cell repertoires in COVID-19. TCRdb keeps only in-frame clones here, not all; method: immunoSEQ multiplex PCR. Of tens of thousands of clones listed, roughly 80% are singletons. What was sequenced was peripheral blood. This receptor was identified in a man older than 75 with COVID-19, enrolled during active disease. V is TRBV7-2 and J is TRBJ1-4; perhaps TRBD1 as D (5 bases). The CDR3 here is CASSLGQGGEKLFF. The CDR3 DNA follows: TGTGCCAGCAGCTTAGGGCAGGGAGGCGAAAAACTGTTTTTT. Looking up the rest from reference TRBV7-2 and TRBJ1-4 gives the full variable domain: GAGVSQSPSNKVTEKGKDVELRCDPISGHTALYWYRQSLGQGLEFLIYFQGNSAPDKSGLPSDRFSAERTGGSVSTLTIQRTQQEDSAVYLCASSLGQGGEKLFFGSGTQLSVL.